The 13 T cell receptor beta chains given below trace back to one sample, sequenced in a study of blood T cell repertoires in COVID-19. The assay was immunoSEQ multiplex PCR, and TCRdb's table has in-frame clones only and misses some. The sample has about 44,000 clones, around 75% seen once. The sample was peripheral blood. Source of these receptors: a man at least 80 years old with acute or convalescent COVID-19.

This chain links TRBV5-6 with TRBJ2-3; perhaps TRBD2 as D (5 bases). The germline V gene encodes CDR1 SGHDT and CDR2 YYEEEE. V was pared by 0 bases and J by 4 bases, with 15 bases between. This CDR3 has 16 amino acids. Here the CDR3 reads CASSLVATPGSDTQYF. The DNA for the CDR3 is TGTGCCAGCAGCTTGGTGGCCACGCCGGGGTCAGATACGCAGTATTTT.

The V call is TRBV28, the J call TRBJ1-5; D is unclear. Germline CDR1 MDHEN, CDR2 SYDVKM. The CDR3 loop spans 17 amino acids. Trimming took off 5 bases at V and 1 base at J, with 18 bases between the two ends. The CDR3 is CASSLEGGGRSNQPQHF. The CDR3 bases are TGTGCCAGCAGTCTAGAGGGTGGAGGACGGAGCAATCAGCCCCAGCATTTT.

There are a few counts of this clone. The chain carries TRBV5-1 and TRBJ1-5; 9 nucleotides line up with TRBD1. The germline gives CDR1 SGHRS, CDR2 YFSETQ. The CDR3 length is 15 residues. V shed 1 base and J 4 bases; nucleotides not matched to a gene: 3. The CDR3 spells CASSLHGTGNQPQHF. CDR3 in DNA: TGCGCCAGCAGCTTGCATGGGACAGGGAATCAGCCCCAGCATTTT.

This rearrangement joins TRBV6-5 to TRBJ2-1; D might be TRBD1 (7 bases). Germline CDR1 and CDR2: MNHEY and SVGAGI. The V end was cut by 6 bases, the J end by 10 bases, with 22 bases between. The length of the CDR3 is 15 residues. CDR3: CASSAGRGRIHEQFF. CDR3 coding DNA: TGTGCCAGCAGCGCGGGAAGGGGGCGCATCCACGAGCAGTTCTTC.

V usage is TRBV11-3 and J usage is TRBJ2-2; TRBD2 agrees at 8 bases. V trimming: 7 bases; J trimming: 3 bases; junction bases outside the gene matches: 10. Per the germline V gene, CDR1 is SGHNT and CDR2 is YENEEA. The CDR3 totals 16 residues. The DNA for the CDR3 is TGTGCCAGCACAAAAGGGCTAGCGGGCTACACCGGGGAGCTGTTTTTT. This sequence encodes CASTKGLAGYTGELFF.

This chain joins TRBV5-4 and TRBJ2-5, with 14 bases matching TRBD2. There are 16 residues in the CDR3. The germline CDR1 and CDR2 sequences are SGHNT and YYREEE (reference sequence). Trimming took 3 bases from V and 2 from J; bases not matched to a gene: 3. This CDR3 is CASSSGLAGGQETQYF. The CDR3 nucleotides read TGTGCCAGCAGCTCAGGACTAGCGGGAGGACAAGAGACCCAGTACTTC.

This sequence joins TRBV3-1 (or the pseudogene TRBV3-2) and TRBJ2-3, with 9 bases aligning to TRBD2. Germline V gene data show CDR1 as LGHDT and CDR2 as YNNKEL (reference sequence). The CDR3 runs 15 residues. The V segment lost 0 bases and the J segment 9 bases; nucleotides outside the gene matches: 7. DNA of the CDR3: TGTGCCAGCAGCCAAGAAAGGAGCGGGAGGATAACGCAGTATTTT. Amino acids: CASSQERSGRITQYF.

The chain is built from TRBV28 and TRBJ1-5, with TRBD1 identical over 7 bases. The CDR3 has 15 residues. J was trimmed by 7 bases and V by 2 bases; bases with no gene match: 8. Per the germline V gene, CDR1 is MDHEN and CDR2 is SYDVKM. This chain's CDR3 is CASSLRQGGRQPQHF. In DNA form, the CDR3 reads TGTGCCAGCAGTTTACGACAAGGGGGCAGACAGCCCCAGCATTTT.

The gene calls are TRBV4-3 and TRBJ2-1; tentative D call: TRBD2 (6 bases). The CDR3 spans 14 residues. V lost 1 base to trimming and J lost 6 bases, with 10 bases between them. The germline CDR1 and CDR2 sequences are LGHNA and YSLEER. The DNA of the CDR3 is TGCGCCAGCAGCCAAGTTGGGGGGACCAATGAGCAGTTCTTC. Encoded protein: CASSQVGGTNEQFF.

The J gene is TRBJ1-3, the V gene TRBV4-3; possible D gene TRBD1, 5 bases. With 0 bases removed from V and 4 bases from J, the gap between germline ends came to 13 bases. Germline CDR1 is LGHNA and CDR2 is YSLEER. The CDR3 is 16 residues long. This chain's CDR3 is CASSQESGGNGNTIYF. The CDR3, as DNA: TGCGCCAGCAGCCAAGAATCTGGGGGGAACGGAAACACCATATATTTT.

This clone was detected only a few times. V gene TRBV10-3 combines with J gene TRBJ2-1, with D perhaps TRBD2 (5 bases). Deletions cut 3 bases from V and 2 bases from J, with 14 bases between. The CDR3 spans 16 residues. Germline V CDR1 and CDR2: ENHRY, SYGVKD. As DNA, the CDR3 is TGTGCCATCAGTGACCGATCAGCGGTAACCTACAATGAGCAGTTCTTC. Its translation: CAISDRSAVTYNEQFF.

The chain uses TRBV18 and TRBJ2-1, with a weak D call TRBD2 (6 bases). V lost 4 bases to trimming and J lost 8 bases, with 15 bases between them. Germline values: CDR1 KGHSH, CDR2 LQKENI. The CDR3 loop spans 14 amino acids. The CDR3 DNA follows: TGTGCCAGCTCACTGGTCGTCTGGGGGGATGAGCAGTTCTTC. Translating it yields CASSLVVWGDEQFF.

This chain joins TRBV25-1 and TRBJ2-1, with 7 nucleotides matching TRBD2. CDR1 MGHDK and CDR2 SYGVNS come from the germline V gene. V shed 1 base, J shed 8 bases, and the junction held 8 bases outside the gene matches. This CDR3 comprises 15 residues. The DNA of the CDR3 is TGTGCCAGCAGTGAATCGGGGCGTGGGGGGGATGAGCAGTTCTTC. Its protein is CASSESGRGGDEQFF.